This T cell receptor (beta chain) was retrieved from a study of cytomegalovirus exposure and HLA in healthy donors. This clone is a singleton in its sample. Primers for the PCR totalled 60 Vbeta and 13 Jbeta. Generated by immunoSEQ multiplex PCR, the TCRdb table keeps only in-frame clones and is missing some. The table includes tens of thousands of clones, 65% to 85% detected once. CDR1 is MNHEY and CDR2 is SMNVEV in the germline V gene (reference sequence). V was shortened by 3 bases and J by 8 bases, with 14 bases between the two germline ends. The CDR3 covers 15 residues. The rearrangement uses TRBV27 and TRBJ1-6, with D tentatively TRBD1 (5 bases). The sequencing input was PBMCs. This TCR derives from a male donor in good health and CMV-seronegative. CDR3 loop: CASSFISRVDSPLHF. CDR3 coding DNA: TGTGCCAGCAGTTTTATTTCCAGGGTGGATTCACCCCTCCACTTT.